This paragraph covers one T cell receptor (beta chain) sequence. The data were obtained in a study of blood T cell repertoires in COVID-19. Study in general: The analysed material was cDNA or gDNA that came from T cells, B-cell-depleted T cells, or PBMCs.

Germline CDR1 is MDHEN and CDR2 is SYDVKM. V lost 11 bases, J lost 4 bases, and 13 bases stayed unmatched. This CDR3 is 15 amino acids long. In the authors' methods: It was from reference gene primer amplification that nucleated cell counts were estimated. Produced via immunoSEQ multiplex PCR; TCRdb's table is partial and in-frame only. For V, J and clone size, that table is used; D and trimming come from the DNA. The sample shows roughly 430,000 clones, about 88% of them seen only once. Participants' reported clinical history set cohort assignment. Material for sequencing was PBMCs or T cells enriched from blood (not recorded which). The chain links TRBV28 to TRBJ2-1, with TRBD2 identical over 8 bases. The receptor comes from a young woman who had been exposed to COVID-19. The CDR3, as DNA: TGTGCCTGCGGGGACCCGGGAGGGCCATACAATGAGCAGTTCTTC. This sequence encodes CACGDPGGPYNEQFF.